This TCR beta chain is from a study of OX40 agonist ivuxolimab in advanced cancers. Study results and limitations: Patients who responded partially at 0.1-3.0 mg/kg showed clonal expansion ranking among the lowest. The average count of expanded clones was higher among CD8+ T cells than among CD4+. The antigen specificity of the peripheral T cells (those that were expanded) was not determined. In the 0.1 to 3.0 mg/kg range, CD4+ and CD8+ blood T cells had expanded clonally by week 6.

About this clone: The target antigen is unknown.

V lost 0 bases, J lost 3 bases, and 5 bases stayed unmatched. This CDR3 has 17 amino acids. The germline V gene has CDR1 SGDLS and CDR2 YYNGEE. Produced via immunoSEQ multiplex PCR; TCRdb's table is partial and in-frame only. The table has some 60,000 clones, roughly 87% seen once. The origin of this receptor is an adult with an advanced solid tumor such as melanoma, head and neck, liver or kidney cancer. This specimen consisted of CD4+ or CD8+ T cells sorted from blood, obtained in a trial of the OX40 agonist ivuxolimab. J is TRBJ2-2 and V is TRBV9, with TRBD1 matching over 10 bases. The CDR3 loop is CASSVAPGTGDTGELFF. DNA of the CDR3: TGTGCCAGCAGCGTAGCCCCCGGGACAGGGGACACCGGGGAGCTGTTTTTT.